The source of this TCR beta chain is a study of T cells in Graves' hyperthyroidism and ophthalmopathy. General study points: Blood shared most expanded thyroid clonotypes above 0.001.

The germline V and J ends were trimmed by 10 bases and 3 bases, with 19 bases remaining between them. The germline gives CDR1 MRHNA, CDR2 SNTAGT. The CDR3 has 14 amino acids. The table lists this clonotype with a few counts. Its cognate antigen is unknown. This may arise from a read error, as a much more abundant clone is one base away. Regions amplified from RNA transcripts were the TCR beta CDR3 regions. TCR CDR3 underwent first-round RT-PCR with the HTBI primer set. TCRdb passed the multiplex PCR reads through MiXCR, listing each CDR3 protein once. The top ten hold roughly 20% of the sample, which has 500,000 to 600,000 distinct CDR3 sequences, more than 45% seen once.

Material for sequencing was peripheral blood or thyroid tissue (not recorded which). V usage is TRBV6-4 and J usage is TRBJ2-7, with D perhaps matching TRBD1 or TRBD2 (6 bases each). The receptor's source is an adult woman with Graves' disease, either hyperthyroidism or ophthalmopathy (not recorded which). The CDR3 region has the DNA TGTGCCACCTCCCCTGGGGGGCCCGTCTACGAGCAGTACTTC. It is translated as CATSPGGPVYEQYF.